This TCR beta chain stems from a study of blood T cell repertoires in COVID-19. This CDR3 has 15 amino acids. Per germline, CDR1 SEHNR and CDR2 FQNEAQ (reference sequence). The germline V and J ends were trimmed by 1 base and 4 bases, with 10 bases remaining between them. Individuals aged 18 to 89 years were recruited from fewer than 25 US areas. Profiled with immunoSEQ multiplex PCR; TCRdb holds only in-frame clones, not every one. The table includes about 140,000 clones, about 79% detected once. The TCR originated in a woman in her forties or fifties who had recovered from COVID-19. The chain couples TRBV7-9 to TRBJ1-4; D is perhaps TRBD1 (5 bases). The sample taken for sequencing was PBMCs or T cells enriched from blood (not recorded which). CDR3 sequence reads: CASSLGATDNEKLFF. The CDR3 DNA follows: TGTGCCAGCAGCTTAGGGGCGACAGATAATGAAAAACTGTTTTTT.